The 27 T cell receptor beta chains given below trace back to one sample, sequenced in a study of OX40 agonist ivuxolimab in advanced cancers. Method: immunoSEQ multiplex PCR; TCRdb's copy keeps in-frame clones and lacks some. The data hold 70,000 to 95,000 clones, with about 93% observed a single time. This sample comprised CD4+ or CD8+ T cells sorted from blood, obtained in a trial of the OX40 agonist ivuxolimab. These receptors were collected from an adult with an advanced solid tumor such as melanoma, head and neck, liver or kidney cancer.

The chain carries TRBV10-2 and TRBJ1-4; weak D call: TRBD1 (6 bases). This CDR3 has 13 amino acids. Trimming left V 4 bases short and J 10 bases short, with 13 bases between. Germline V gene lookup returns CDR1 WSHSY and CDR2 SAAADI. CDR3 DNA sequence: TGCGCCAGCAGTGGGGGGGGCGTCAGAAAACTGTTTTTT. Amino acid sequence: CASSGGGVRKLFF.

The V gene is TRBV27, the J gene TRBJ2-5; D remains unclear. The CDR3 is made up of 11 amino acids. Deletions cut 5 bases from V and 1 base from J, with 2 bases between. Looked up from germline, CDR1 is MNHEY and CDR2 is SMNVEV (reference sequence). The CDR3 spells CASSPQETQYF. As DNA, the CDR3 is TGTGCCAGCAGTCCCCAAGAGACCCAGTACTTC.

This chain joins TRBV4-3 and TRBJ2-1; 8 nucleotides agree with TRBD2. V was pared by 0 bases and J by 8 bases, with 12 bases of the junction left unmatched. CDR3 size: 17 residues. Per germline, CDR1 LGHNA and CDR2 YSLEER. The CDR3 spells CASSQDPAGGLTDEQFF. The CDR3 nucleotides read TGCGCCAGCAGCCAAGATCCCGCGGGGGGCCTAACCGATGAGCAGTTCTTC.

The chain recombines TRBV5-4 with TRBJ2-1; a possible D gene is TRBD2 (7 bases). Germline CDR1 is SGHNT and CDR2 is YYREEE (reference sequence). The CDR3 runs to 16 residues. The ends were cut back, 0 bases at V and 2 bases at J, with 12 bases in the middle. The CDR3 bases are TGTGCCAGCAGCTTGGAGGCGGGGGCGCCCTACAATGAGCAGTTCTTC. As protein: CASSLEAGAPYNEQFF.

DNA of the CDR3: TGTGCCAGCCCCGGGCCAGCCCAAAACGAGCAGTACTTC. It yields the protein CASPGPAQNEQYF. The gene calls are TRBV7-9 and TRBJ2-7, with unresolved D. Deletions cut 8 bases from V and 5 bases from J, with 16 bases between. The CDR3 covers 13 residues. Germline V lookup: CDR1 SEHNR, CDR2 FQNEAQ (reference sequence).

CDR3 in amino acids: CASTLAYPTDTQYF. As DNA, the CDR3 is TGTGCCAGCACCTTAGCCTATCCCACAGATACGCAGTATTTT. This sequence joins TRBV27 and TRBJ2-3; D is undetermined. V lost 7 bases to trimming and J lost 2 bases, with 13 bases between them. The CDR3 is 14 amino acids. CDR1 and CDR2 (germline): MNHEY, SMNVEV (reference sequence).

This chain connects TRBV6-5 to TRBJ1-3, with D unclear. Trimming stripped 6 bases from V and 4 bases from J, with 7 bases between. The CDR3 has 12 residues. Germline CDR1 MNHEY, CDR2 SVGAGI. The CDR3 region has the DNA TGTGCCAGCAGCCCCGGGGGAAACACCATATATTTT. It translates to CASSPGGNTIYF.

The chain employs TRBV29-1 and TRBJ2-1; D is ambiguous. Looked up from germline, CDR1 is SQVTM and CDR2 is ANQGSEA. The CDR3 loop spans 15 amino acids. The V gene lost 3 bases and the J gene lost 0 bases, with 12 bases spanning the gap. The CDR3 protein is CSVDYPSRSYNEQFF. The CDR3 DNA follows: TGCAGCGTTGATTACCCCTCCCGCTCCTACAATGAGCAGTTCTTC.

The rearrangement joins TRBV7-3 to TRBJ2-1; D gene uncertain. The V end lost 0 bases, the J end lost 3 bases, and 9 bases lay between the germline ends. Per the germline V gene, CDR1 is SGHTA and CDR2 is FQGTGA. This CDR3 spans 15 amino acids. CDR3 region: CASSLTTQSYNEQFF. CDR3 in DNA: TGTGCCAGCAGCTTAACAACACAGAGCTACAATGAGCAGTTCTTC.

The chain joins TRBV4-3 to TRBJ2-2, with TRBD1 matching 9 bases. The V gene's germline CDR1 is LGHNA and CDR2 YSLEER. The CDR3 covers 16 residues. V dropped 3 bases and J dropped 5; count of bases not matched to a gene: 7. The CDR3 DNA reads TGCGCCAGCAGCCAGGGGACAGGGCCGGGGACCGGGGAGCTGTTTTTT. Its translation: CASSQGTGPGTGELFF.

This chain links TRBV7-9 with TRBJ2-1; D call uncertain. V lost 5 bases to trimming and J lost 0 bases, with 14 bases between them. This CDR3 contains 16 residues. Per the germline V gene, CDR1 is SEHNR and CDR2 is FQNEAQ (reference sequence). As DNA, the CDR3 is TGTGCCAGCAGCCCTCGACTCCCTCTCTCCTACAATGAGCAGTTCTTC. Protein: CASSPRLPLSYNEQFF.

V gene TRBV7-2 combines with J gene TRBJ2-7, with 10 bases fitting TRBD1. The CDR3 has 15 amino acids. From germline, CDR1 is SGHTA and CDR2 FQGNSA. Trimming removed 4 bases from V and 5 bases from J; junction bases left unmatched: 8. For the CDR3, the DNA is TGTGCCAGCAGCTCTCCCGGACAGGGGGTCCACGAGCAGTACTTC. Amino acids: CASSSPGQGVHEQYF.

This chain links TRBV29-1 with TRBJ2-1, with 7 bases fitting TRBD2. Trimming at V came to 4 bases and at J to 0 bases, leaving 9 bases not matched to a gene. Germline V gene lookup returns CDR1 SQVTM and CDR2 ANQGSEA. The CDR3 sequence is 16 residues long. DNA of the CDR3: TGCAGCGTTGCGCTAGCGGCTTTCAGCTCCTACAATGAGCAGTTCTTC. Translation gives CSVALAAFSSYNEQFF.

CDR3 nucleotides: TGTGCCAGCAGCCCGGACTCAGGGGGCTATGGCTACACCTTC. Encoded protein: CASSPDSGGYGYTF. The chain employs TRBV5-5 and TRBJ1-2, with TRBD1 matching over 7 bases. Germline V CDR1 and CDR2: SGHKS, YYEKEE (reference sequence). The CDR3 sequence is 14 residues long. J lost 4 bases, V lost 4 bases, and 7 bases had no gene match.

The chain uses TRBV5-1 and TRBJ2-1; D tentatively reads TRBD1 or TRBD2 (5 bases each). Looked up from germline, CDR1 is SGHRS and CDR2 is YFSETQ. The V end was cut by 2 bases, the J end by 0 bases, with 18 bases between. This CDR3 is built from 18 residues. Here the CDR3 DNA reads TGCGCCAGCAGCTTCTCTCGGGACGGCCTAAGCTCCTACAATGAGCAGTTCTTC. This encodes CASSFSRDGLSSYNEQFF.

The V and J genes are TRBV25-1 and TRBJ1-1; 8 bases agree with TRBD1. From germline, CDR1 is MGHDK and CDR2 SYGVNS. This CDR3 has 12 amino acids. Unmatched junction bases numbered 7, after V lost 8 bases and J lost 8 bases. For the CDR3, the DNA is TGTGCCAGCGGGGACAGGAGGGGAGAAGCTTTCTTT. Its protein is CASGDRRGEAFF.

V gene TRBV6-5 combines with J gene TRBJ2-4, with D perhaps matching TRBD2 (5 bases). The germline gives CDR1 MNHEY, CDR2 SVGAGI. This CDR3 is 16 amino acids long. V lost 0 bases and J lost 1, with 10 bases in between. CDR3 protein: CASSYSSGGAKNIQYF. The CDR3 bases are TGTGCCAGCAGTTACTCGAGTGGCGGGGCCAAAAACATTCAGTACTTC.

This CDR3 reads CASSPVAGVVYEQYF. As DNA, the CDR3 is TGTGCCAGCAGTCCCGTAGCGGGAGTGGTCTACGAGCAGTACTTC. This chain links TRBV27 with TRBJ2-7, with 9 bases matching TRBD2. Per germline, CDR1 MNHEY and CDR2 SMNVEV (reference sequence). CDR3 length: 15 residues. The junction had 8 bases not matched to a gene; V was cut back by 5 bases and J by 3 bases.

V is TRBV9 and J is TRBJ2-5; D is uncertain. The germline V gene has CDR1 SGDLS and CDR2 YYNGEE. V was trimmed by 0 bases and J by 9 bases, leaving 12 bases between them. CDR3 size: 13 residues. The chain's CDR3 is CASSVERDRAQYF. In nucleotides, the CDR3 is TGTGCCAGCAGCGTAGAACGTGATAGGGCCCAGTACTTC.

This clone was counted a single time. The chain carries TRBV6-9 and TRBJ2-1; TRBD2 matches 10 bases. Germline-derived CDR1 and CDR2 are MNHGY and SVAAGI. V was clipped by 6 bases and J by 1 base; unmatched bases: 9. The CDR3 contains 17 residues. The CDR3 DNA reads TGTGCCAGCAGCCCCCTACCGGGACTAGCGTCCTACAATGAGCAGTTCTTC. Translating it yields CASSPLPGLASYNEQFF.

The chain uses TRBV19 and TRBJ2-7; D remains ambiguous. The CDR3 loop spans 15 amino acids. V shed 3 bases and J shed 0 bases, with 12 bases lying between them. Germline CDR1 and CDR2: LNHDA and SQIVND (reference sequence). In nucleotides, the CDR3 is TGTGCCAGTAGTATTTTCGGGCCGACCTCCTACGAGCAGTACTTC. Protein: CASSIFGPTSYEQYF.

This chain connects TRBV7-2 to TRBJ1-5; D gene ambiguous. V was clipped by 5 bases and J by 0 bases, with 8 bases between them. The CDR3 is made up of 14 amino acids. Germline V lookup: CDR1 SGHTA, CDR2 FQGNSA. The CDR3 loop reads CASSPTPSNQPQHF. In nucleotides, the CDR3 is TGTGCCAGCAGCCCAACACCTAGCAATCAGCCCCAGCATTTT.

V usage is TRBV5-4 and J usage is TRBJ2-1, with 11 bases identical to TRBD1. V dropped 7 bases and J dropped 6; count of bases not matched to a gene: 12. The germline CDR1 and CDR2 sequences are SGHNT and YYREEE (reference sequence). The CDR3 totals 16 residues. CDR3 DNA: TGTGCCAGCGTCCCTTTAGGACAGGGGGCGCCCAATGAGCAGTTCTTC. Amino acids: CASVPLGQGAPNEQFF.

The chain links TRBV7-6 to TRBJ2-3, with TRBD2 matching over 8 bases. This CDR3 comprises 18 residues. V trimming: 1 base; J trimming: 2 bases; junction bases outside the gene matches: 11. CDR1 and CDR2 (germline): SGHVS, FNYEAQ. The CDR3 protein is CASSLVPLAGRPTDTQYF. CDR3 in DNA: TGTGCCAGCAGCTTAGTCCCCCTAGCGGGCCGACCCACAGATACGCAGTATTTT.

This chain links TRBV27 with TRBJ1-4; D is unresolved. Trimming cost V 3 bases and J 8 bases, with 4 bases left between them. From germline, CDR1 is MNHEY and CDR2 SMNVEV (reference sequence). The CDR3 is 11 amino acids. DNA of the CDR3: TGTGCCAGCAGTTTGGGAGAAAAACTGTTTTTT. It translates to CASSLGEKLFF. Looking up the rest from reference TRBV27 and TRBJ1-4 gives the full variable domain: EAQVTQNPRYLITVTGKKLTVTCSQNMNHEYMSWYRQDPGLGLRQIYYSMNVEVTDKGDVPEGYKVSRKEKRNFPLILESPSPNQTSLYFCASSLGEKLFFGSGTQLSVL.

This chain joins TRBV7-9 and TRBJ2-7, with D perhaps TRBD1 or TRBD2 (7 bases each). CDR1 and CDR2 from the germline V gene are SEHNR and FQNEAQ (reference sequence). Trimming shortened V by 5 bases and J by 3 bases, and 29 bases separated the two germline ends. This CDR3 comprises 19 residues. CDR3 in amino acids: CASSPPEAGQTTNLYEQYF. CDR3 DNA sequence: TGTGCCAGCAGCCCTCCTGAAGCGGGACAGACAACCAACCTCTACGAGCAGTACTTC.

V is TRBV7-8 and J is TRBJ2-7, with 12 bases matching TRBD2. The CDR3 runs to 15 residues. With V trimmed by 5 bases and J by 2 bases, 4 bases remained unmatched. Germline-derived CDR1 and CDR2 are SGHVS and FQNEAQ. The CDR3 bases are TGTGCCAGCAGCCAGGGACTAGCGGGCCCCTACGAGCAGTACTTC. The encoded protein is CASSQGLAGPYEQYF.